Sequencing of this T cell receptor beta chain was carried out in a study of T cells in Graves' hyperthyroidism and ophthalmopathy. Overall study: Peripheral blood was collected at initial diagnosis, before any treatment.

Authors of the study amplified TCR beta CDR3 regions from RNA transcripts. First-round RT-PCR with HTBI primers amplified the TCR CDR3 region. Using its own MiXCR run on the multiplex PCR reads, TCRdb lists one record per CDR3 protein. The data show about 50,000 distinct CDR3 sequences, around 50% seen once. Concerning this clonotype itself: The CDR3 end shows no conserved phenylalanine or tryptophan, and so a read error is likely.

Germline assignment: CDR1 SSHAT and CDR2 FNYEAQ (reference sequence). The CDR3 is 15 residues long. This receptor was identified in a woman in her twenties or thirties with Graves' ophthalmopathy. What was sequenced was blood. The genes are TRBV7-7 and TRBJ2-5; D may be TRBD1 or TRBD2 (5 bases each). The CDR3 DNA reads TGCGCCAGCAGCCCCACCGGGACCCAACAAGAGACCCAGTACTGC. Residues: CASSPTGTQQETQYC.